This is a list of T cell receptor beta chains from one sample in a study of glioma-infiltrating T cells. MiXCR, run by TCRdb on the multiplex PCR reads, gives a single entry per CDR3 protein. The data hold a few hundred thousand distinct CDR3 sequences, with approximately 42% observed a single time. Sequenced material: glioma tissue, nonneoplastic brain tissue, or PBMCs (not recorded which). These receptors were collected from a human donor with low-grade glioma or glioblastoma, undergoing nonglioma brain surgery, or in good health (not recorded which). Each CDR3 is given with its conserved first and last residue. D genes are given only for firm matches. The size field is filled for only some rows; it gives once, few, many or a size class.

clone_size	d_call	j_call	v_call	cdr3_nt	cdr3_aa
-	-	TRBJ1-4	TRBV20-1	TGCAGTGCGACCCCCGGAGTCGATGAAAAACTGTTTTTT	CSATPGVDEKLFF
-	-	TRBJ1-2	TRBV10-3	TGTGCCATCAGTTTTGGGGGTTTCAATGGCTACACCTTC	CAISFGGFNGYTF
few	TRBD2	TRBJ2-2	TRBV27	TGTGCCAGCAGTTTATCGATTTGGGGGGGGAACGGGGAGCTGTTTTTT	CASSLSIWGGNGELFF
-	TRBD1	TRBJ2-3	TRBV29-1	TGCAGCGCCCCGTGGGGACAGGGGGCAAACACAGATACGCAGTATTTT	CSAPWGQGANTDTQYF
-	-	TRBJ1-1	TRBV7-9	TGTGCCAGCAGCTCCGAGACGGGGAACACTGAAGCTTTCTTT	CASSSETGNTEAFF
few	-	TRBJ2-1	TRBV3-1	TGTGCCAGCAGCCGCAACTCGGGTAATGAGCAGTTCTTC	CASSRNSGNEQFF
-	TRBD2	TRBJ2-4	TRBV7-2	TGTGCCAGCAGCTTAGCGCGTACTAGCGGGACCAAAAACATTCAGTACTTC	CASSLARTSGTKNIQYF
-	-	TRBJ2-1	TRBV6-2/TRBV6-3	TGTGCCAGCAGACCACTAGCAGGAGAGCAGTTCTTC	CASRPLAGEQFF
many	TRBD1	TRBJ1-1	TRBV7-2	TGTGCCAGCAGCTTCGCCGGGACAGGGAACACTGAAGCTTTCTTT	CASSFAGTGNTEAFF
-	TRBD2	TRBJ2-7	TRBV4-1	TGCGCCAGCAGCCAAGATCTTGGGGCTAGCGGAACCTACGAGCAGTACTTC	CASSQDLGASGTYEQYF
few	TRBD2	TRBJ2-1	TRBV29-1	TGCAGCGCGATCCTAGCGGGAGACAATGAGCAGTTCTTC	CSAILAGDNEQFF
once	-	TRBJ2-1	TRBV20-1	TGCAGTGCAGAAGAAGTAGGTGGACCCGAGCAGTTCTTC	CSAEEVGGPEQFF
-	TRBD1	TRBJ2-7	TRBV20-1	TGCAGTGCTAGAGAGCCCGGGACAGACTACGAGCAGTACTTC	CSAREPGTDYEQYF
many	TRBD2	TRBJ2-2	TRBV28	TGTGCCAGCAGTTTATTAGCGGGAGTGCCCGGGGAGCTGTTTTTT	CASSLLAGVPGELFF
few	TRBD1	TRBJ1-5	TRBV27	TGTGCCAGCAGTTTATCCGGGGCAGGGGGAAAAGGGGATCAGCCCCAGCATTTT	CASSLSGAGGKGDQPQHF